The entry below describes one T cell receptor (beta chain). Repertoires were generated with immunoSEQ multiplex PCR, while TCRdb's copy carries only in-frame clones and drops some. The table lists about 45,000 clones, about four fifths of them singletons. This sample was taken from a study of PD-L1 blockade in urothelial cancer. The CDR3 covers 15 residues. V trimming: 1 base; J trimming: 4 bases; junction bases outside the gene matches: 3. Germline CDR1 and CDR2: SGHTA and FQGNSA. The time point: peripheral blood 6 weeks after treatment start. The V gene is TRBV7-2, the J gene TRBJ2-2; 7 bases are a match to TRBD1. This clonotype originated in a man in his sixties with urothelial cancer. The sample consisted of PBMCs, taken around atezolizumab (anti-PD-L1) treatment. CDR3 region: CASSLVGTVTGELFF. In DNA, the CDR3 is TGTGCCAGCAGCTTAGTGGGGACAGTCACCGGGGAGCTGTTTTTT.